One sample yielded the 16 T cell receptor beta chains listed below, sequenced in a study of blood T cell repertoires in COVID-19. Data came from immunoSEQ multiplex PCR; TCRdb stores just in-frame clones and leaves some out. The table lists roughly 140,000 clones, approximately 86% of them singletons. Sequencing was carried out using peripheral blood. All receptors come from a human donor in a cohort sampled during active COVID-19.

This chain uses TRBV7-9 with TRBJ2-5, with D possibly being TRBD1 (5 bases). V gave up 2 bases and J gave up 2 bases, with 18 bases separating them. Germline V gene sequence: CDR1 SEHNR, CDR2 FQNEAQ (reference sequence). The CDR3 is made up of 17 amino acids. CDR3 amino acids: CASSLTLGLYSQETQYF. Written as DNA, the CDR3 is TGTGCCAGCAGCTTAACCCTGGGGCTATACTCGCAAGAGACCCAGTACTTC.

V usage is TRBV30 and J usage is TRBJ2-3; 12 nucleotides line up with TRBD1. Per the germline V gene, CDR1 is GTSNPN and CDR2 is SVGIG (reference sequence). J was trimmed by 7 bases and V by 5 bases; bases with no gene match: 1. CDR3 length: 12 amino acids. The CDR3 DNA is TGTGCCTGGGGGACAGGGGGCAATACGCAGTATTTT. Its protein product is CAWGTGGNTQYF.

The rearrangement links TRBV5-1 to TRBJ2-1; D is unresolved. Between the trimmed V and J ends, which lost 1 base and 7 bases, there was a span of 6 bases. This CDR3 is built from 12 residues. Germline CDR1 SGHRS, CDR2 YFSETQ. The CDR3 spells CASSLTSNEQFF. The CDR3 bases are TGCGCCAGCAGCTTGACATCTAATGAGCAGTTCTTC.

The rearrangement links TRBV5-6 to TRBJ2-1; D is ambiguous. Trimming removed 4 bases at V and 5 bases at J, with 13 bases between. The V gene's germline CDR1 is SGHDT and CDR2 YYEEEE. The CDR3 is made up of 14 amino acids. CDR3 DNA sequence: TGTGCCAGCAGCCCCCCGTGGGCAAACAATGAGCAGTTCTTC. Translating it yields CASSPPWANNEQFF.

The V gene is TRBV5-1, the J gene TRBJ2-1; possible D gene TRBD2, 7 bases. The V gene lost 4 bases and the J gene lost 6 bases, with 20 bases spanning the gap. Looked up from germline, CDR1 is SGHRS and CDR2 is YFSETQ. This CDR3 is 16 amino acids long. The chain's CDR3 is CASSHSPGEGGNEQFF. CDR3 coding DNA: TGCGCCAGCAGCCACTCCCCAGGGGAGGGAGGCAATGAGCAGTTCTTC. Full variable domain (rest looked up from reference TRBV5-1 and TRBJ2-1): KAGVTQTPRYLIKTRGQQVTLSCSPISGHRSVSWYQQTPGQGLQFLFEYFSETQRNKGNFPGRFSGRQFSNSRSEMNVSTLELGDSALYLCASSHSPGEGGNEQFFGPGTRLTVL.

As DNA, the CDR3 is TGTGCCAGCAGCCCCCGGACAGTGAAGCTGTGGGGCTACACCTTC. Encoded protein: CASSPRTVKLWGYTF. This chain connects TRBV9 to TRBJ1-2; a weak D match, TRBD1 (6 bases). The V gene's germline CDR1 is SGDLS and CDR2 YYNGEE. The CDR3 length is 15 residues. Trimming removed 4 bases from V and 8 bases from J, with 21 bases in between.

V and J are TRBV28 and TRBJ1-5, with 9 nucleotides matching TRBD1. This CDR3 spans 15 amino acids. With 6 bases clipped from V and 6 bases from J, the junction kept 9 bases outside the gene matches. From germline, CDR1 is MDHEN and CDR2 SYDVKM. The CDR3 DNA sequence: TGTGCCAGCAGCCGGGGGGACAGGGTTACTCAGCCCCAGCATTTT. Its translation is CASSRGDRVTQPQHF.

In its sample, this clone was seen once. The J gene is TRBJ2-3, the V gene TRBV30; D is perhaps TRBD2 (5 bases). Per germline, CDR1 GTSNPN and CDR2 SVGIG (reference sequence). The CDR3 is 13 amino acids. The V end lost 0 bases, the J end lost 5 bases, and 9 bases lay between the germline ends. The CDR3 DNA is TGTGCCTGGAGTGTTGGAGGCCGAGATACGCAGTATTTT. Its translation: CAWSVGGRDTQYF. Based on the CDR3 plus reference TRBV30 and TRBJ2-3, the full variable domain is SQTIHQWPATLVQPVGSPLSLECTVEGTSNPNLYWYRQAAGRGLQLLFYSVGIGQISSEVPQNLSASRPQDRQFILSSKKLLLSDSGFYLCAWSVGGRDTQYFGPGTRLTVL.

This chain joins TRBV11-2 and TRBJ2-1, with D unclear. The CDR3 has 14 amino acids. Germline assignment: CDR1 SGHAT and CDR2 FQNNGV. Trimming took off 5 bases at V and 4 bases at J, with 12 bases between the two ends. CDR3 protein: CASSPLEPYNEQFF. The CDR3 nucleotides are TGTGCCAGCAGCCCCTTAGAACCTTACAATGAGCAGTTCTTC.

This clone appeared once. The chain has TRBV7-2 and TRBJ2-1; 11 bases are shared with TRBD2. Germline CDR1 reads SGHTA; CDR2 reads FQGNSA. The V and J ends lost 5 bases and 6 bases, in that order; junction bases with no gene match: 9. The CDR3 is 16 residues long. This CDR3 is CASSRAGTSGFNEQFF. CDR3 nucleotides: TGTGCCAGCAGCAGGGCCGGGACTAGCGGCTTCAATGAGCAGTTCTTC.

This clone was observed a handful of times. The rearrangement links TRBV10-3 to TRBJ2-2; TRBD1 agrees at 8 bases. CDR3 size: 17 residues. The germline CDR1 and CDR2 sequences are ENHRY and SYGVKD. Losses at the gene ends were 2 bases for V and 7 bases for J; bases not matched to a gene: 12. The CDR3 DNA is TGTGCCATCAGTGAGAGCTTAGCCAGGGGGCGCATCGGGGAGCTGTTTTTT. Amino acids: CAISESLARGRIGELFF.

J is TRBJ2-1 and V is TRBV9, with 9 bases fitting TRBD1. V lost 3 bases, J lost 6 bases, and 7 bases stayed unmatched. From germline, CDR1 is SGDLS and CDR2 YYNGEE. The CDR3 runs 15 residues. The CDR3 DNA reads TGTGCCAGCAGCGCCAGAGGGACAGGGATCAATGAGCAGTTCTTC. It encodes CASSARGTGINEQFF.

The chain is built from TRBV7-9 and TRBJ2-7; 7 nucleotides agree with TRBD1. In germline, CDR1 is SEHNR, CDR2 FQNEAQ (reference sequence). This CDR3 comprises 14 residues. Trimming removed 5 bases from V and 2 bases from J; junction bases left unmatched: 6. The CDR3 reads CASSPTGTAYEQYF. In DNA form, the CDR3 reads TGTGCCAGCAGCCCTACCGGGACAGCCTACGAGCAGTACTTC.

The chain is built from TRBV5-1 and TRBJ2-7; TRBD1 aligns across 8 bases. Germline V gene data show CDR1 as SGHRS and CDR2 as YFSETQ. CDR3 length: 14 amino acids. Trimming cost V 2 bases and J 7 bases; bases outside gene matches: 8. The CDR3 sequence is CASSFRQGAREQYF. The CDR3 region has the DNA TGCGCCAGCAGCTTCAGGCAGGGGGCTCGGGAGCAGTACTTC. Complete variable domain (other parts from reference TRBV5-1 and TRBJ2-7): KAGVTQTPRYLIKTRGQQVTLSCSPISGHRSVSWYQQTPGQGLQFLFEYFSETQRNKGNFPGRFSGRQFSNSRSEMNVSTLELGDSALYLCASSFRQGAREQYFGPGTRLTVT.

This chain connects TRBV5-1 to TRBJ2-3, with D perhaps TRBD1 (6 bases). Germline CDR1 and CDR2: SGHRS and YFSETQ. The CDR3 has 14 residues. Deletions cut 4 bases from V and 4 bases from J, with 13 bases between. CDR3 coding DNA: TGCGCCAGCAGCCCGGGACACGGGCCAGATACGCAGTATTTT. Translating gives CASSPGHGPDTQYF.

The CDR3 protein is CASRAIAGTPYEQYF. CDR3 nucleotide sequence: TGTGCCAGTAGAGCAATAGCGGGAACTCCCTACGAGCAGTACTTC. The chain is built from TRBV19 and TRBJ2-7; 8 positions agree with TRBD2. This CDR3 has 15 amino acids. Germline trimming cut 6 bases from V and 2 bases from J; bases unmatched to any gene: 9. The germline CDR1 and CDR2 sequences are LNHDA and SQIVND (reference sequence).